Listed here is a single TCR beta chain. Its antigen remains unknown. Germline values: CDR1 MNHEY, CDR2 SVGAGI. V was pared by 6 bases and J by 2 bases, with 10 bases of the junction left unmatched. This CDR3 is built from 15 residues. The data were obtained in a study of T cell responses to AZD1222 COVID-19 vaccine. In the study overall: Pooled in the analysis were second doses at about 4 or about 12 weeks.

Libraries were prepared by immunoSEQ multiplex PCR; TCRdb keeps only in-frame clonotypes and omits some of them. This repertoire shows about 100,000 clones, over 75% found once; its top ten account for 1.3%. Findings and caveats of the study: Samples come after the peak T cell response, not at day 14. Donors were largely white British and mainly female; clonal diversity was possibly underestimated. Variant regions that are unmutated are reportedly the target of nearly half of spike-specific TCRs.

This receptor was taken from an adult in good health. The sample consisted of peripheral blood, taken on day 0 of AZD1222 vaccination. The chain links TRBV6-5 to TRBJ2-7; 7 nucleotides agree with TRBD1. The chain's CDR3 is CASRTQTGKTYEQYF. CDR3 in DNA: TGTGCCAGCAGAACGCAGACAGGGAAAACCTACGAGCAGTACTTC.